This T cell receptor beta chain was sequenced during a study of regulatory T cells in long-lasting Graves disease. The sample's time point: newly diagnosed GD, antithyroid drugs for less than 3 months. Scientists built the TCR library using RNA that was extracted from PBMCs. This clonotype was picked up one time. Relying on iRepertoire HTBI primers and Arm-PCR of CDR3 regions, the team built TCR beta libraries. From the multiplex PCR reads, TCRdb called clonotypes with MiXCR, one entry per CDR3 protein. There are 350,000 to 550,000 distinct CDR3 sequences in the sample; approximately 15% occur only once, and around a sixth lies in the top ten. Per the germline V gene, CDR1 is LGHNA and CDR2 is YNFKEQ. The CDR3 totals 14 residues. Trimming stripped 0 bases from V and 8 bases from J, with 8 bases between. The sample was also linked to a second study, of T cells in Graves' hyperthyroidism and ophthalmopathy.

This chain uses TRBV4-2 with TRBJ1-6; TRBD1 is a possible D gene (5 bases). The specimen comprised peripheral blood mononuclear cells (PBMCs), sampled at new diagnosis, from a patient treated with antithyroid drugs. The sequence came from a woman aged 45-65 years with Graves disease. The CDR3 DNA reads TGTGCCAGCAGCCAAGATCGGGGGGATTCACCCCTCCACTTT. Its translation is CASSQDRGDSPLHF.